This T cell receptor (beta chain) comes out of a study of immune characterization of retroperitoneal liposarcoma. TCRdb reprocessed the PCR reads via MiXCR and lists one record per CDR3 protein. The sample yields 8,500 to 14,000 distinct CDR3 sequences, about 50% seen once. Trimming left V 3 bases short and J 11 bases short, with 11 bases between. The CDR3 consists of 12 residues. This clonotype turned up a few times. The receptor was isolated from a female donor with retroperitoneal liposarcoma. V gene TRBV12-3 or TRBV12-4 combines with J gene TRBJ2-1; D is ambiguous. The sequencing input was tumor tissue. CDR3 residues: CASSLYSGKQFF. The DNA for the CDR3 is TGTGCCAGCAGTTTGTACTCCGGCAAGCAGTTCTTC.